This TCR beta chain comes out of a study of cytomegalovirus exposure and HLA in healthy donors. Broader study findings: Most TCR sequences were seen very rarely across donors, but some public TCRs occurred in many. Owing to their indistinguishability, certain V segments, notably TRBV6-2 and TRBV6-3, were excluded. The study flagged approximately 180 TCR beta chains as cytomegalovirus-associated.

The junction had 9 bases not matched to a gene; V was cut back by 7 bases and J by 9 bases. The germline V gene has CDR1 SNHLY and CDR2 FYNNEI. This CDR3 has 13 residues. The PCR was carried out with 60 Vbeta primers and 13 Jbeta primers. As processed by the authors: A later analysis counted about 80 million unique TCR beta chains, some 12 million shared. Sequenced by immunoSEQ multiplex PCR; TCRdb stores in-frame clones only, minus some. That table gives V, J and clone size, and the DNA gave D and trimming. The sample consists of around 94,000 clones, over 60% of them appearing once. With respect to this clone: Antigen: not known.

V usage is TRBV2 and J usage is TRBJ2-1; 7 bases map to TRBD1. The clonotype originates from a male donor in good health and CMV-seropositive. Sample: PBMCs. The CDR3 nucleotides read TGTGCCAGCAAGATTACAGGGGCCGGTGAGCAGTTCTTC. This encodes CASKITGAGEQFF. Using reference TRBV2 and TRBJ2-1 for the parts outside the CDR3, the full variable domain is EPEVTQTPSHQVTQMGQEVILRCVPISNHLYFYWYRQILGQKVEFLVSFYNNEISEKSEIFDDQFSVERPDGSNFTLKIRSTKLEDSAMYFCASKITGAGEQFFGPGTRLTVL.